This record covers a single TCR beta chain. The antigen is undetermined. The sample comes from a study of cytomegalovirus exposure and HLA in healthy donors. Findings and limits, study-wide: Highly shared sequence variants in one cluster were likely a sequencing artifact. Immune exposure information available was restricted to CMV serostatus.

Each of the donors was a healthy bone marrow donor. The PCR used 60 Vbeta and 13 Jbeta primers. TCRdb keeps only in-frame clones here, not all; method: immunoSEQ multiplex PCR. Among 170,000 or so clones listed, 70% to 90% were seen once. Trimming took 8 bases from V and 7 from J, leaving 5 bases between them. The CDR3 totals 8 residues. Germline V lookup: CDR1 GTSNPN, CDR2 SVGIG (reference sequence). The material sequenced was PBMCs. The chain carries TRBV30 and TRBJ1-1; D call uncertain. This clonotype was obtained from a woman between 25 and 40 years old in good health and CMV-seronegative. As DNA, the CDR3 is TGTGCCGGTAGTGAAGCTTTCTTT. Its protein is CAGSEAFF.